These T cell receptor beta chains were read from a single sample in a study of blood T cell repertoires in COVID-19. The assay was immunoSEQ multiplex PCR, and TCRdb's table has in-frame clones only and misses some. This table has about 150,000 clones, around 84% appearing once. Specimen: peripheral blood. All receptors derive from a woman in her fifties or sixties with acute or convalescent COVID-19. CDR3s include the opening cysteine and the closing phenylalanine or tryptophan. A D gene is named only where the DNA matches it firmly. Clone size, where shown, is once, few, many, or a class for clones that have expanded.

size	D	J	V	DNA	CDR3
-	TRBD2	TRBJ2-5	TRBV7-2	TGTGCCAGCAGCTTATCGCGGGTAGCGGGGGGGCCGGGCGAGACCCAGTACTTC	CASSLSRVAGGPGETQYF
-	-	TRBJ2-7	TRBV1	TGCACCAGCAGCCAAGGGGACGGGAGCTCCTACGAGCAGTACTTC	CTSSQGDGSSYEQYF
-	TRBD2	TRBJ2-2	TRBV27	TGTGCCAGCAGATCAGCGGGAGGGAACACCGGGGAGCTGTTTTTT	CASRSAGGNTGELFF
-	-	TRBJ1-5	TRBV5-6	TGTGCCAGCAGCCCGAGGACAGCTAGCAATCAGCCCCAGCATTTT	CASSPRTASNQPQHF
-	TRBD2	TRBJ2-5	TRBV20-1	TGCAGTGCTAGTCCCCCAGCGGGAGGGCCATCGGAGACCCAGTACTTC	CSASPPAGGPSETQYF
medium-sized	TRBD1	TRBJ1-1	TRBV19	TGTGCCAGTAGTCTACGGGACAGCTGGGGCACTGAAGCTTTCTTT	CASSLRDSWGTEAFF
-	-	TRBJ2-2	TRBV7-2	TGTGCCAGCAGCTTAGGTCGCACTAGTTTGTTCGGGGAGCTGTTTTTT	CASSLGRTSLFGELFF
-	-	TRBJ1-2	TRBV5-4	TGTGCCAGCAGCTTGTCCGGGAGCGTTGGCTACACCTTC	CASSLSGSVGYTF
-	TRBD1	TRBJ1-1	TRBV23-1	TGCGCCAGCAGTCAGTGGGACAGGGCCGATCCGAACACTGAAGCTTTCTTT	CASSQWDRADPNTEAFF
-	-	TRBJ2-3	TRBV6-6	TGTGCCAGCAGTTACGGGTGGACTGCAGATACGCAGTATTTT	CASSYGWTADTQYF
-	-	TRBJ1-4	TRBV7-2	TGTGCCAGCAGCTTTCAGGGACTGCTTAATGAAAAACTGTTTTTT	CASSFQGLLNEKLFF
-	-	TRBJ2-3	TRBV15	TGTGCCACCAGCAGAGATCTCGCCGGGGGCACAGATACGCAGTATTTT	CATSRDLAGGTDTQYF
-	-	TRBJ1-3	TRBV28	TGTGCCAGCAGTCGACTTTTCCGCGAAGGAAACACCATATATTTT	CASSRLFREGNTIYF
-	-	TRBJ2-3	TRBV12-5	TGTGCTAGTGGTATACGACTAGGTCACAACCAAGACACAGATACGCAGTATTTT	CASGIRLGHNQDTDTQYF
-	TRBD1	TRBJ2-1	TRBV6-4	TGTGCCAGCAGTCCGAGGGGGCAGGGTGAGCAGTTCTTC	CASSPRGQGEQFF
-	TRBD1	TRBJ1-6	TRBV7-8	TGTGCCAGCAGCTTAGGACAGGGGGCAAGTAATTCACCCCTCCACTTT	CASSLGQGASNSPLHF
-	TRBD1	TRBJ1-5	TRBV25-1	TGTGCCAGCACCGAACGCGGGGCAGGGGGCTTGGGGAATCAGCCCCAGCATTTT	CASTERGAGGLGNQPQHF
-	-	TRBJ2-5	TRBV20-1	TGCAGTGCTAGTACGCAGGTGATCCAAGAGACCCAGTACTTC	CSASTQVIQETQYF
-	TRBD1	TRBJ1-2	TRBV2	TGTGCCAGCAGTCTTAAAAGGGACAGTGGGCATGGCTACACCTTC	CASSLKRDSGHGYTF
-	-	TRBJ2-2	TRBV12-3/TRBV12-4	TGTGCCGGCCAGACAAGTAACACCGGGGAGCTGTTTTTT	CAGQTSNTGELFF
-	TRBD1	TRBJ2-7	TRBV10-3	TGTGCCACCTCGGGACAGGGCTCCAACGAGCAGTACTTC	CATSGQGSNEQYF
-	TRBD1	TRBJ1-4	TRBV28	TGTGCCAGCAGTTCCACAGGGGGCGCGGGGGAAAAGCTGTTTTTT	CASSSTGGAGEKLFF
once	-	TRBJ2-2	TRBV7-2	TGTGCCAGCAGCCCCACCAGGGGCGCCGGGGAGCTGTTTTTT	CASSPTRGAGELFF
-	TRBD2	TRBJ2-5	TRBV27	TGTGCCAGCAGCGGACTAGCGGGTGTTGGAGAGACCCAGTACTTC	CASSGLAGVGETQYF
-	TRBD2	TRBJ2-5	TRBV4-3	TGCGCCAGCAGCCAAACTAGCGGGGGGGGAGAGACCCAGTACTTC	CASSQTSGGGETQYF
-	-	TRBJ1-6	TRBV3-1/TRBV3-2	TGTGCCAGCAGCCCCCCGGGGTCACCCCTCCACTTT	CASSPPGSPLHF
-	-	TRBJ1-4	TRBV18	TGTGCCAGCTCACCCCAGGGGCGAGGGGAAAAACTGTTTTTT	CASSPQGRGEKLFF